One sample yielded the 25 T cell receptor beta chains listed below, sequenced in a study of T cell responses to AZD1222 COVID-19 vaccine. Using immunoSEQ multiplex PCR, the repertoire was profiled, and TCRdb retains in-frame clones only, with some absent. This sample has fewer than 120,000 clones, with nearly 90% found just once. Source: peripheral blood, taken on day 0 of AZD1222 vaccination. All receptors derive from an adult in good health.

The V gene is TRBV7-8, the J gene TRBJ1-1; 7 bases match TRBD1. The CDR3 covers 13 residues. In germline, CDR1 is SGHVS, CDR2 FQNEAQ. V was pared by 8 bases and J by 3 bases, with 6 bases of the junction left unmatched. The CDR3 DNA is TGTGCCAGCTCTCTGGACAGGTACACTGAAGCTTTCTTT. Its translation: CASSLDRYTEAFF.

This chain joins TRBV5-1 and TRBJ1-1; 7 bases line up with TRBD1. Germline CDR1 reads SGHRS; CDR2 reads YFSETQ. V was clipped by 4 bases and J by 1 base; unmatched bases: 4. This CDR3 comprises 14 residues. CDR3 coding DNA: TGCGCCAGCAGCGGGGGGACAGCGAACACTGAAGCTTTCTTT. Protein product: CASSGGTANTEAFF.

The chain joins TRBV19 to TRBJ2-3, with 7 bases aligning to TRBD2. V lost 4 bases and J lost 4; bases outside the gene matches: 2. Germline V gene data show CDR1 as LNHDA and CDR2 as SQIVND (reference sequence). The CDR3 covers 13 residues. CDR3 sequence (DNA): TGTGCCAGTAGTAGGGGAGGGGCAGATACGCAGTATTTT. Translation gives CASSRGGADTQYF.

The chain uses TRBV16 and TRBJ1-1, with 8 positions matching TRBD1. CDR1 is KGHSY and CDR2 is FQNENV in the germline V gene. V was clipped by 4 bases and J by 4 bases; unmatched bases: 14. The CDR3 is made up of 17 amino acids. In nucleotides, the CDR3 is TGTGCCAGCAGCCGCCAGCCAGGGGGCCTGGGGGGCACTGAAGCTTTCTTT. It translates to CASSRQPGGLGGTEAFF.

This rearrangement joins TRBV5-4 to TRBJ2-3; 8 bases align to TRBD2. Trimming at V came to 3 bases and at J to 2 bases, leaving 8 bases not matched to a gene. This CDR3 spans 16 amino acids. Germline CDR1 reads SGHNT; CDR2 reads YYREEE (reference sequence). CDR3 loop: CASSSYSGSVTDTQYF. For the CDR3, the DNA is TGTGCCAGCAGCTCCTACAGCGGGAGCGTCACAGATACGCAGTATTTT.

The chain uses TRBV11-3 and TRBJ2-5; 11 nucleotides align to TRBD1. Losses at the gene ends were 1 base for V and 5 bases for J; bases not matched to a gene: 3. Germline CDR1 reads SGHNT; CDR2 reads YENEEA. CDR3 length: 15 residues. The CDR3 reads CASSLGTGGTETQYF. The CDR3 DNA is TGTGCCAGCAGCTTAGGGACAGGGGGCACGGAGACCCAGTACTTC.

The gene calls are TRBV24-1 and TRBJ2-1, with D possibly matching TRBD1 (5 bases). The germline V gene has CDR1 KGHDR and CDR2 SFDVKD. The CDR3 runs to 14 residues. V was shortened by 4 bases and J by 7 bases, with 13 bases between the two germline ends. The CDR3 loop reads CATSDPYRLNEQFF. DNA of the CDR3: TGTGCCACCAGTGACCCATACAGGTTGAATGAGCAGTTCTTC.

This clone has a single count. This sequence joins TRBV28 and TRBJ1-2; the D gene is possibly TRBD1 (6 bases). The CDR3 spans 13 residues. V dropped 6 bases and J dropped 4 bases, with 12 bases sitting between them. The V gene's germline CDR1 is MDHEN and CDR2 SYDVKM. The chain's CDR3 is CASSSRGPYGYTF. CDR3 bases: TGTGCCAGCAGCAGCAGGGGTCCCTATGGCTACACCTTC.

This clone was counted only a few times. The chain has TRBV5-1 and TRBJ1-1, with D unclear. Per the germline V gene, CDR1 is SGHRS and CDR2 is YFSETQ. Trimming stripped 0 bases from V and 3 bases from J, with 9 bases between. The length of the CDR3 is 14 residues. The CDR3, as DNA: TGCGCCAGCAGCTTGGCAGGAGGAGACACTGAAGCTTTCTTT. Its translation is CASSLAGGDTEAFF.

The CDR3 DNA reads as TGCGCCAGCTCCCGGGACGGGACGAATTCACCCCTCCACTTT. It is translated as CASSRDGTNSPLHF. The J gene is TRBJ1-6, the V gene TRBV5-1; D is possibly TRBD1 (5 bases). Trimming took 7 bases from V and 7 from J, leaving 15 bases between them. From germline, CDR1 is SGHRS and CDR2 YFSETQ. This CDR3 comprises 14 residues.

This clone was observed once. The genes are TRBV18 and TRBJ2-7; D may be TRBD1 (5 bases). The germline V and J ends were trimmed by 2 bases and 3 bases, with 11 bases remaining between them. Germline values: CDR1 KGHSH, CDR2 LQKENI. There are 14 residues in the CDR3. The CDR3 protein is CASSPAGQLYEQYF. CDR3 in DNA: TGTGCCAGCTCACCAGCAGGGCAACTCTACGAGCAGTACTTC.

J is TRBJ1-4 and V is TRBV9, with D perhaps TRBD1 (5 bases). Germline V lookup: CDR1 SGDLS, CDR2 YYNGEE. CDR3 size: 15 residues. Trimming removed 2 bases at V and 2 bases at J, with 10 bases between. In nucleotides, the CDR3 is TGTGCCAGCAGCGTGGGGGGATCCACTAATGAAAAACTGTTTTTT. Translated, it gives CASSVGGSTNEKLFF.

The V gene is TRBV2, the J gene TRBJ2-5; D gene uncertain. Trimming cost V 4 bases and J 2 bases, with 17 bases left between them. Germline V gene data show CDR1 as SNHLY and CDR2 as FYNNEI. This CDR3 is 16 amino acids long. This CDR3 reads CASSGSLRRIQETQYF. The CDR3 bases are TGTGCCAGCAGTGGGTCCCTAAGGCGGATACAAGAGACCCAGTACTTC.

The gene calls are TRBV15 and TRBJ2-2; 9 nucleotides line up with TRBD2. V lost 6 bases and J lost 6; bases outside the gene matches: 5. The germline V gene has CDR1 LNHNV and CDR2 YYDKDF (reference sequence). This CDR3 region has 14 residues. The CDR3 region is CATRLAGMSGELFF. The DNA of the CDR3 is TGTGCCACCAGGCTAGCGGGAATGTCCGGGGAGCTGTTTTTT.

V is TRBV5-4 and J is TRBJ1-1, with D possibly matching TRBD1 (5 bases). Germline V lookup: CDR1 SGHNT, CDR2 YYREEE (reference sequence). This CDR3 region has 16 residues. V was pared by 0 bases and J by 4 bases, with 16 bases between. The CDR3 bases are TGTGCCAGCAGCTTGGGGGGACGGCTAACTGGCACTGAAGCTTTCTTT. This codes for CASSLGGRLTGTEAFF.

This rearrangement joins TRBV28 to TRBJ1-3; D not resolved. The germline V gene encodes CDR1 MDHEN and CDR2 SYDVKM. Trimming left V 5 bases short and J 0 bases short, with 14 bases between. This CDR3 is 16 amino acids long. The DNA of the CDR3 is TGTGCCAGCAGTCCTGACCGTTCTCACTCTGGAAACACCATATATTTT. Its protein product is CASSPDRSHSGNTIYF.

The rearrangement joins TRBV24-1 to TRBJ2-1; tentative D call: TRBD1 (6 bases). Trimming took off 3 bases at V and 3 bases at J, with 20 bases between the two ends. The CDR3 contains 18 residues. Germline V lookup: CDR1 KGHDR, CDR2 SFDVKD. The CDR3, as DNA: TGTGCCACCAGTGATCCCGCTATAGGGGACACGATCTACAATGAGCAGTTCTTC. Translation gives CATSDPAIGDTIYNEQFF.

The chain joins TRBV19 to TRBJ2-2; D is unresolved. There are 16 residues in the CDR3. CDR1 is LNHDA and CDR2 is SQIVND in the germline V gene (reference sequence). V shed 7 bases and J shed 0 bases, with 15 bases lying between them. The CDR3 DNA is TGTGCCAGTAATACAGTTCGACTGTCGAACACCGGGGAGCTGTTTTTT. The encoded protein is CASNTVRLSNTGELFF.

The chain joins TRBV7-9 to TRBJ2-1, with D possibly TRBD1 on 5 matching bases. V was shortened by 5 bases and J by 8 bases, with 10 bases between the two germline ends. The CDR3 runs to 12 residues. Germline values: CDR1 SEHNR, CDR2 FQNEAQ (reference sequence). The CDR3 DNA is TGTGCCAGCAGCCCTGGGGCCTATGAGCAGTTCTTC. Its protein is CASSPGAYEQFF.

The chain employs TRBV11-2 and TRBJ2-7; D not certain. This CDR3 comprises 13 residues. Trimming removed 5 bases at V and 1 base at J, with 9 bases between. Germline V lookup: CDR1 SGHAT, CDR2 FQNNGV. This CDR3 is CASSATGSYEQYF. Written as DNA, the CDR3 is TGTGCCAGCAGCGCCACGGGTTCCTACGAGCAGTACTTC. Full variable domain (rest looked up from reference TRBV11-2 and TRBJ2-7): EAGVAQSPRYKIIEKRQSVAFWCNPISGHATLYWYQQILGQGPKLLIQFQNNGVVDDSQLPKDRFSAERLKGVDSTLKIQPAKLEDSAVYLCASSATGSYEQYFGPGTRLTVT.

The CDR3 reads CASSLILTGSSYNEQFF. The CDR3 DNA sequence: TGTGCCAGCAGCTTAATTTTGACTGGCAGCTCCTACAATGAGCAGTTCTTC. V gene TRBV7-6 combines with J gene TRBJ2-1; the D is unclear. Trimming pared 2 bases from V and 0 bases from J, leaving 14 bases between. This CDR3 is 17 amino acids long. CDR1 is SGHVS, CDR2 FNYEAQ, per germline.

V usage is TRBV4-2 and J usage is TRBJ2-1; TRBD2 matches 7 bases. V dropped 1 base and J dropped 5; count of bases not matched to a gene: 14. Germline CDR1 and CDR2: LGHNA and YNFKEQ. The CDR3 contains 18 residues. CDR3 sequence reads: CASSQGLSGLGVDNEQFF. For the CDR3, the DNA is TGTGCCAGCAGCCAAGGACTCTCAGGACTAGGGGTCGACAATGAGCAGTTCTTC.

The J gene is TRBJ2-2, the V gene TRBV7-9; no firm D call. Trimming shortened V by 5 bases and J by 2 bases, and 12 bases separated the two germline ends. The CDR3 consists of 15 residues. Germline assignment: CDR1 SEHNR and CDR2 FQNEAQ (reference sequence). The CDR3 loop reads CASSPSLPNTGELFF. DNA of the CDR3: TGTGCCAGCAGCCCTTCCTTACCTAACACCGGGGAGCTGTTTTTT.

The chain combines TRBV19 with TRBJ2-2, with no clear D. V gave up 0 bases and J gave up 3 bases, with 5 bases separating them. CDR1 LNHDA and CDR2 SQIVND come from the germline V gene (reference sequence). CDR3 length: 14 amino acids. The CDR3 DNA sequence: TGTGCCAGTAGTATAGAAAGAGACACCGGGGAGCTGTTTTTT. Its protein is CASSIERDTGELFF. Based on the CDR3 plus reference TRBV19 and TRBJ2-2, the full variable domain is DGGITQSPKYLFRKEGQNVTLSCEQNLNHDAMYWYRQDPGQGLRLIYYSQIVNDFQKGDIAEGYSVSREKKESFPLTVTSAQKNPTAFYLCASSIERDTGELFFGEGSRLTVL.

The chain recombines TRBV6-2 or TRBV6-3 with TRBJ1-6; 9 bases map to TRBD1. J lost 5 bases, V lost 4 bases, and 3 bases had no gene match. Per germline, CDR1 MNHEY and CDR2 SVGEGT. The CDR3 loop spans 15 amino acids. DNA for the CDR3: TGTGCCAGCAGTTTCAGACAGGGGGATAATTCACCCCTCCACTTT. This gives the protein CASSFRQGDNSPLHF.